This TCR beta chain came from a study of T-cell reconstitution after alpha-beta-depleted transplantation in children. The CDR3 is 15 amino acids. V dropped 3 bases and J dropped 5; count of bases not matched to a gene: 4. From germline, CDR1 is DFQATT and CDR2 SNEGSKA (reference sequence). Unique molecular identifiers were used in preparing the TCRbeta library. TCRdb reanalysed the PCR reads using MiXCR and keeps one entry per CDR3 protein. In the table there are 490,000 or so distinct CDR3 sequences, roughly an eighth of which are singletons. This specimen was PBMCs from the stem cell graft donor, taken from the stem cell graft. The sequence was collected from a human donor who donated a stem cell graft to a child with combined immunodeficiency. The V call is TRBV20-1, the J call TRBJ2-3; 14 bases agree with TRBD2. The CDR3 DNA sequence: TGCAGTGCTAGCGGGACTAGCGGGAGAGAAGATACGCAGTATTTT. Translating gives CSASGTSGREDTQYF.